The 9 T cell receptor beta chains given below trace back to one sample, sequenced in a study of T cell repertoires in cytomegalovirus infection. These receptors lack a known antigen. MiXCR, applied by TCRdb to the reads, yields one record per CDR3 protein. The sample consists of under 120,000 distinct CDR3 sequences, 42% of them appearing once. The sample in question was CD8+ T cells from cultured PBMCs, obtained from culture after CMV antigen stimulation. The receptors were gathered from a human donor in good health (CMV status not recorded). Some clones in this sample may be carry-over from other donors' samples.

The rearrangement uses TRBV9 and TRBJ2-7; TRBD1 matches at 9 bases. V shed 3 bases and J 6 bases; nucleotides not matched to a gene: 13. Germline assignment: CDR1 SGDLS and CDR2 YYNGEE. The CDR3 contains 16 residues. Here the CDR3 DNA reads TGTGCCAGCAGCGGACGGACAGGGGCGGTGTTGGGCGAGCAGTACTTC. This encodes CASSGRTGAVLGEQYF.

There are a few counts of this clonotype. V gene TRBV7-6 combines with J gene TRBJ2-3, with a weak D call TRBD2 (7 bases). From germline, CDR1 is SGHVS and CDR2 FNYEAQ. There are 14 residues in the CDR3. V gave up 6 bases and J gave up 5 bases, with 15 bases separating them. The CDR3 nucleotides are TGTGCCAGCAGTAACACGGGGGGCCGAGATACGCAGTATTTT. Protein: CASSNTGGRDTQYF.

The chain links TRBV6-2 or TRBV6-3 to TRBJ2-1; D possibly corresponds to TRBD2 (5 bases). The germline V gene encodes CDR1 MNHEY and CDR2 SVGEGT. The CDR3 sequence is 13 residues long. V was pared by 6 bases and J by 8 bases, with 14 bases between. CDR3 sequence reads: CASSRGPRDEQFF. The CDR3 DNA reads TGTGCCAGCAGCCGCGGGCCTCGTGATGAGCAGTTCTTC.

The J gene is TRBJ2-3, the V gene TRBV12-3 or TRBV12-4; D gene unclear. Trimming shortened V by 5 bases and J by 2 bases, and 5 bases separated the two germline ends. The CDR3 runs 12 residues. CDR3 DNA: TGTGCCAGCAGTCGATACACAGATACGCAGTATTTT. Translating gives CASSRYTDTQYF.

The CDR3 region has the DNA TGTGCCATCAGTGAGTCGTACAGGGTAGCCACTGAAGCTTTCTTT. Residues: CAISESYRVATEAFF. V is TRBV10-3 and J is TRBJ1-1; D is perhaps TRBD1 (6 bases). Germline CDR1 is ENHRY and CDR2 is SYGVKD. CDR3 length: 15 amino acids. The germline V and J ends were trimmed by 0 bases and 4 bases, with 12 bases remaining between them.

This clonotype has a count of ten or more. This chain joins TRBV28 and TRBJ1-1, with unresolved D. The ends were cut back, 2 bases at V and 1 base at J, with 8 bases in the middle. The CDR3 length is 14 residues. The germline CDR1 and CDR2 sequences are MDHEN and SYDVKM. Written as DNA, the CDR3 is TGTGCCAGCAGTTTAACGGGCGGGAACACTGAAGCTTTCTTT. Its translation is CASSLTGGNTEAFF.

The sample holds many counts of this clonotype. The chain combines TRBV7-2 with TRBJ1-1; the D gene is possibly TRBD1 (5 bases). V lost 1 base and J lost 5, with 11 bases in between. Germline assignment: CDR1 SGHTA and CDR2 FQGNSA. CDR3 length: 14 amino acids. The CDR3: CASSLEEGKTEAFF. The CDR3 DNA is TGTGCCAGCAGCTTAGAGGAGGGGAAGACTGAAGCTTTCTTT. Full variable domain (missing parts from reference TRBV7-2 and TRBJ1-1): GAGVSQSPSNKVTEKGKDVELRCDPISGHTALYWYRQSLGQGLEFLIYFQGNSAPDKSGLPSDRFSAERTGGSVSTLTIQRTQQEDSAVYLCASSLEEGKTEAFFGQGTRLTVV.

Regarding this clonotype: One junction end disagrees with the germline gene, perhaps due to a read error. The rearrangement links TRBV7-2 to TRBJ1-5, with a weak D call TRBD1 (5 bases). This CDR3 is 14 amino acids long. CDR1 and CDR2 (germline): SGHTA, FQGNSA. DNA for the CDR3: TGTGCCAGTAGCTTTGTGACAGTCAATCAGCCCCAGCATTTT. Translation gives CASSFVTVNQPQHF.

CDR3: CSARPTGFVGYTF. CDR3 in DNA: TGCAGTGCTAGACCGACAGGGTTCGTTGGCTACACCTTC. The chain has TRBV20-1 and TRBJ1-2; 7 bases map to TRBD1. Germline trimming cut 2 bases from V and 7 bases from J; bases unmatched to any gene: 7. Germline V gene data show CDR1 as DFQATT and CDR2 as SNEGSKA (reference sequence). This CDR3 comprises 13 residues.